This entry lists 28 T cell receptor beta chains sequenced from one sample in a study of identical twins. TCRdb reprocessed the 5' RACE reads with MiXCR, giving one entry per CDR3 protein. The sample carries hundreds of thousands of distinct CDR3 sequences, roughly 18% recorded once. These data were likewise used in another study, on T cells expressing NK-cell markers.

The sequenced sample was PBMCs. Every receptor here comes from a woman aged 18 to 35 in good health.

The chain combines TRBV12-3 or TRBV12-4 with TRBJ1-5; D gene ambiguous. This CDR3 is 13 amino acids long. V gave up 4 bases and J gave up 4 bases, with 8 bases separating them. The CDR3 bases are TGTGCCAGCAGTTCAAACACGAATCAGCCCCAGCATTTT. As protein: CASSSNTNQPQHF.

The V call is TRBV12-5, the J call TRBJ1-5; D not resolved. Per the germline V gene, CDR1 is LGHNT and CDR2 is FRNRAP. The CDR3 is 14 amino acids. Trimming cost V 1 base and J 7 bases, with 11 bases left between them. CDR3 loop: CASGLGDGKQPQHF. DNA of the CDR3: TGTGCTAGTGGTTTGGGGGATGGGAAGCAGCCCCAGCATTTT.

The rearrangement links TRBV29-1 to TRBJ1-1; maybe TRBD1 (5 bases). The CDR3 spans 11 residues. Trimming shortened V by 3 bases and J by 11 bases, and 13 bases separated the two germline ends. Germline V CDR1 and CDR2: SQVTM, ANQGSEA. The CDR3 region is CSVDGTDVAFF. The CDR3 DNA follows: TGCAGCGTTGATGGGACTGATGTGGCTTTCTTT. Full variable domain (outside the CDR3, taken from reference TRBV29-1 and TRBJ1-1): SAVISQKPSRDICQRGTSLTIQCQVDSQVTMMFWYRQQPGQSLTLIATANQGSEATYESGFVIDKFPISRPNLTFSTLTVSNMSPEDSSIYLCSVDGTDVAFFGQGTRLTVV.

The chain links TRBV20-1 to TRBJ1-2; D is unclear. The CDR3 contains 12 residues. Between the trimmed V and J ends, which lost 2 bases and 4 bases, there was a span of 8 bases. Germline V gene lookup returns CDR1 DFQATT and CDR2 SNEGSKA (reference sequence). The CDR3 loop is CSARSSPYGYTF. CDR3 coding DNA: TGCAGTGCTAGAAGCAGCCCCTATGGCTACACCTTC.

V and J are TRBV12-3 or TRBV12-4 and TRBJ2-5; tentative D call: TRBD2 (6 bases). The V gene lost 4 bases and the J gene lost 2 bases, with 14 bases spanning the gap. This CDR3 contains 15 residues. The CDR3 DNA sequence: TGTGCCAGCAGTTCCCGGGGACTTGCGCAAGAGACCCAGTACTTC. This sequence encodes CASSSRGLAQETQYF.

This clonotype was seen at least ten times. V and J are TRBV5-1 and TRBJ2-5; TRBD2 matches 13 bases. The CDR3 spans 16 residues. Germline CDR1 SGHRS, CDR2 YFSETQ. After removal of 4 bases from V and 4 bases from J, the junction contained 7 bases not matched to a gene. CDR3 sequence: CASSPGTSGTSETQYF. The DNA for the CDR3 is TGCGCCAGCAGCCCAGGGACTAGCGGGACCTCAGAGACCCAGTACTTC.

This clonotype was counted a few times. The chain joins TRBV6-1 to TRBJ2-3, with 7 bases lining up with TRBD1. Germline assignment: CDR1 MNHNS and CDR2 SASEGT. The CDR3 totals 13 residues. After removal of 5 bases from V and 6 bases from J, the junction contained 5 bases not matched to a gene. The CDR3 is CASSRQGVDTQYF. CDR3 in DNA: TGTGCCAGCAGTCGGCAGGGGGTGGATACGCAGTATTTT.

The chain employs TRBV2 and TRBJ1-1, with TRBD1 matching over 7 bases. The CDR3 totals 14 residues. V shed 5 bases and J 4 bases; nucleotides not matched to a gene: 7. Germline CDR1 reads SNHLY; CDR2 reads FYNNEI. CDR3 amino acids: CASSSSQGSTEAFF. Here the CDR3 DNA reads TGTGCCAGCAGTTCATCACAGGGGTCCACTGAAGCTTTCTTT.

This clonotype was recorded a few times. The J gene is TRBJ2-3, the V gene TRBV10-1; 11 nucleotides match TRBD1. The ends lost 6 bases at V and 4 bases at J; junction bases unmatched: 6. CDR1 WNHNN and CDR2 SYGVQD come from the germline V gene (reference sequence). The length of the CDR3 is 15 residues. CDR3: CASSPTGQGADTQYF. CDR3 DNA sequence: TGCGCCAGCAGCCCGACGGGACAGGGGGCAGATACGCAGTATTTT.

This clonotype was observed a few times. V is TRBV6-6 and J is TRBJ2-7; a weak D match, TRBD2 (5 bases). The CDR3 length is 13 residues. With 3 bases removed from V and 6 bases from J, the gap between germline ends came to 12 bases. Germline CDR1 and CDR2: MNHNY and SVGAGI (reference sequence). In DNA, the CDR3 is TGTGCCAGCAGTTATAACCCGGGGTCCGAGCAGTACTTC. This sequence encodes CASSYNPGSEQYF.

The table lists this clonotype with a few counts. The chain has TRBV20-1 and TRBJ2-5, with 11 positions matching TRBD2. Losses at the gene ends were 6 bases for V and 5 bases for J; bases not matched to a gene: 5. Per germline, CDR1 DFQATT and CDR2 SNEGSKA (reference sequence). CDR3 size: 13 residues. This CDR3 is CSAPSGGRETQYF. CDR3 sequence (DNA): TGCAGTGCACCTAGCGGGGGGAGGGAGACCCAGTACTTC.

The table lists this clonotype with a count of one. The chain is built from TRBV12-5 and TRBJ2-7; D gene ambiguous. Trimming took off 0 bases at V and 2 bases at J, with 14 bases between the two ends. Germline assignment: CDR1 LGHNT and CDR2 FRNRAP. The CDR3 is 16 residues long. This chain's CDR3 is CASGLVSRQHPYEQYF. The CDR3 DNA follows: TGTGCTAGTGGTTTGGTCAGCAGGCAGCATCCCTACGAGCAGTACTTC.

This clonotype was observed a few times. The V gene is TRBV20-1, the J gene TRBJ2-1, with TRBD1 matching over 8 bases. Losses at the gene ends were 6 bases for V and 3 bases for J; bases not matched to a gene: 4. CDR1 is DFQATT, CDR2 SNEGSKA, per germline (reference sequence). The CDR3 length is 13 residues. The CDR3 region is CSARQGNYNEQFF. The CDR3 DNA is TGCAGTGCCAGACAGGGGAACTACAATGAGCAGTTCTTC.

This clonotype occurred a few times. The CDR3 loop reads CASSSPYTF. The CDR3 coding sequence is TGTGCCAGCTCCTCCCCCTACACCTTC. The chain has TRBV12-3 or TRBV12-4 and TRBJ1-2, with D uncertain. The CDR3 sequence is 9 residues long. V was shortened by 8 bases and J by 10 bases, with 8 bases between the two germline ends.

The chain combines TRBV15 with TRBJ2-1; 8 bases match TRBD2. Germline trimming cut 0 bases from V and 0 bases from J; bases unmatched to any gene: 7. Germline V gene data show CDR1 as LNHNV and CDR2 as YYDKDF (reference sequence). The CDR3 is made up of 18 amino acids. The DNA of the CDR3 is TGTGCCACCAGCAGAGATCTGGCTAGCGGGCGCTCCTACAATGAGCAGTTCTTC. It yields the protein CATSRDLASGRSYNEQFF.

The sample holds a few counts of this clonotype. The rearrangement uses TRBV7-9 and TRBJ2-5, with a weak D call TRBD1 (6 bases). V was shortened by 3 bases and J by 4 bases, with 12 bases between the two germline ends. The CDR3 length is 14 residues. Germline CDR1 reads SEHNR; CDR2 reads FQNEAQ (reference sequence). As DNA, the CDR3 is TGTGCCAGCAGCTTCCATCGCAGGGGAGAGACCCAGTACTTC. Protein: CASSFHRRGETQYF.

This rearrangement joins TRBV6-2 or TRBV6-3 to TRBJ1-1; D perhaps matches TRBD1 (6 bases). CDR3 length: 12 residues. Germline V gene data show CDR1 as MNHEY and CDR2 as SVGEGT. V lost 10 bases, J lost 5 bases, and 14 bases lay in between. CDR3 sequence: CATRLGTTEAFF. CDR3 DNA: TGTGCCACCCGTCTGGGGACAACTGAAGCTTTCTTT.

This clonotype came up many times. The V and J genes are TRBV9 and TRBJ2-7, with D unresolved. The length of the CDR3 is 14 residues. Trimming pared 0 bases from V and 3 bases from J, leaving 10 bases between. From germline, CDR1 is SGDLS and CDR2 YYNGEE. As DNA, the CDR3 is TGTGCCAGCAGCGTAGACTCTGCTTTCTACGAGCAGTACTTC. It translates to CASSVDSAFYEQYF.

This clonotype has only a few counts. The chain joins TRBV7-9 to TRBJ1-4, with D possibly being TRBD1 (6 bases). CDR3 length equals 16 residues. CDR1 and CDR2 (germline): SEHNR, FQNEAQ (reference sequence). The V end was cut by 6 bases, the J end by 0 bases, with 14 bases between. This chain's CDR3 is CASRDSGVATNEKLFF. CDR3 sequence (DNA): TGTGCCAGCAGGGACAGTGGAGTTGCAACTAATGAAAAACTGTTTTTT.

This clonotype occurred a few times. This chain uses TRBV7-9 with TRBJ2-7; D gene unclear. This CDR3 is built from 12 residues. Looked up from germline, CDR1 is SEHNR and CDR2 is FQNEAQ (reference sequence). The ends were cut back, 4 bases at V and 5 bases at J, with 9 bases in the middle. CDR3 DNA: TGTGCCAGCAGCTACATCCACCACGAGCAGTACTTC. This gives the protein CASSYIHHEQYF.

This clonotype was counted between two and nine times. The rearrangement joins TRBV5-5 to TRBJ2-6; D remains unclear. Germline V CDR1 and CDR2: SGHKS, YYEKEE (reference sequence). Deletions cut 2 bases from V and 0 bases from J, with 15 bases between. The CDR3 extends over 18 amino acids. CDR3 in amino acids: CASSFNSGSNSGANVLTF. The CDR3 region has the DNA TGTGCCAGCAGCTTTAATTCCGGTTCAAACTCTGGGGCCAACGTCCTGACTTTC.

The rearrangement uses TRBV29-1 and TRBJ2-5; D might be TRBD2 (6 bases). V was pared by 3 bases and J by 2 bases, with 16 bases between. CDR1 is SQVTM and CDR2 is ANQGSEA in the germline V gene. The CDR3 is made up of 15 amino acids. CDR3: CSVDLSSESQETQYF. As DNA, the CDR3 is TGCAGCGTTGATCTGTCTAGCGAGTCTCAAGAGACCCAGTACTTC.

Ten or more counts support this clonotype. This rearrangement joins TRBV20-1 to TRBJ1-1; D might be TRBD1 (6 bases). The CDR3 covers 11 residues. V lost 2 bases and J 5 bases, leaving 6 bases between the germline ends. Germline V gene lookup returns CDR1 DFQATT and CDR2 SNEGSKA (reference sequence). CDR3 in DNA: TGCAGTGCTAGACAGGGGACTGAAGCTTTCTTT. The encoded protein is CSARQGTEAFF.

V and J are TRBV3-1 and TRBJ2-4; 7 positions agree with TRBD2. V shed 4 bases and J 7 bases; nucleotides not matched to a gene: 16. Germline V gene lookup returns CDR1 LGHDT and CDR2 YNNKEL (reference sequence). The CDR3 is 17 amino acids. This CDR3 reads CASSLDVGLVKGNIQYF. CDR3 nucleotides: TGTGCCAGCAGCCTCGACGTAGGACTAGTGAAGGGGAACATTCAGTACTTC.

The chain is built from TRBV3-1 and TRBJ2-7, with 13 bases that match TRBD2. Trimming removed 4 bases from V and 0 bases from J; junction bases left unmatched: 9. The CDR3 has 18 amino acids. The germline CDR1 and CDR2 sequences are LGHDT and YNNKEL (reference sequence). The CDR3 sequence is CASSLNGLAGAVSYEQYF. CDR3 in DNA: TGTGCCAGCAGCCTCAATGGACTAGCGGGGGCAGTCTCCTACGAGCAGTACTTC.

This clonotype was recorded a few times. The chain is built from TRBV4-3 and TRBJ2-6; D unclear. The V end was cut by 0 bases, the J end by 0 bases, with 6 bases between. CDR1 and CDR2 (germline): LGHNA, YSLEER. This CDR3 is built from 16 residues. CDR3 DNA sequence: TGCGCCAGCAGCCAAGATGTGAGCTCTGGGGCCAACGTCCTGACTTTC. Its protein product is CASSQDVSSGANVLTF.

This clonotype has just a few counts. This chain joins TRBV6-4 and TRBJ1-5, with 7 positions matching TRBD1. The V segment lost 2 bases and the J segment 2 bases; nucleotides outside the gene matches: 6. This CDR3 has 16 residues. CDR1 and CDR2 (germline): MRHNA, SNTAGT. The CDR3 spells CASSDETGRGNQPQHF. The DNA of the CDR3 is TGTGCCAGCAGTGACGAGACAGGGAGGGGCAATCAGCCCCAGCATTTT.

CDR3 DNA: TGCGCCAGCAGCCCCCAGATGAGAGGCCAAGAGACCCAGTACTTC. Its protein is CASSPQMRGQETQYF. The V call is TRBV4-1, the J call TRBJ2-5, with no clear D. CDR1 and CDR2 (germline): MGHRA, YSYEKL. This CDR3 spans 15 amino acids. V was clipped by 4 bases and J by 1 base, with 13 bases between them.